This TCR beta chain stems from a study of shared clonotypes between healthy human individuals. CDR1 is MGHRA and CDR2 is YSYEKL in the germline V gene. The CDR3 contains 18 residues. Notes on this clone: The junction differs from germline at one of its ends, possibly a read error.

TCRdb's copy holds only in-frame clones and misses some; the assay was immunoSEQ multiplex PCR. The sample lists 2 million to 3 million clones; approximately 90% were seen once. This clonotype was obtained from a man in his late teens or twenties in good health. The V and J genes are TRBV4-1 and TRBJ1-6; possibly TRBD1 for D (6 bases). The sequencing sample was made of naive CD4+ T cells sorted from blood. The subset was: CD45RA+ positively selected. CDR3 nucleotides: TGCGCCAGCAGCCAGCTCGCGGGGGGCCTCTCCAATAATTCACCCCTCCACTTT. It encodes CASSQLAGGLSNNSPLHF.